Listed below are T cell receptor beta chains from one sample, sequenced in a study of T cells expressing NK-cell markers. TCRdb derives one entry per CDR3 protein from the 5' RACE reads, leaving out DNA. The repertoire shows 550,000 to 600,000 distinct CDR3 sequences; the top ten hold 3.5% to 4.5%. Sequenced material: blood T cells: a sorted CD56 or NKG2C T cell subset, CD4+ or CD8+ T cells, or bulk PBMC T cells (not recorded which). Source of these receptors: a man between 18 and 29 years old in good health. The CDR3 runs from the conserved cysteine through the conserved F or W.

j_call v_call cdr3_aa
TRBJ2-3 TRBV4-2 CASSQAPSGGDTQYF
TRBJ2-7 TRBV5-1 CASSLARLAGDEQYF
TRBJ2-1 TRBV12-3/TRBV12-4 CASSFGGAYNEQFF
TRBJ2-7 TRBV6-1 CASSEGIAGSYEQYF
TRBJ1-2 TRBV6-5 CASSYSGVGGYTF
TRBJ1-2 TRBV29-1 CSARDTANYGYTF
TRBJ2-7 TRBV30 CACQEVYEQYF
TRBJ2-7 TRBV7-6 CASSLEGTSGSHEQYF
TRBJ1-1 TRBV18 CASSLPGSNTEAFF
TRBJ2-1 TRBV20-1 CSASPGLAIGNEQFF
TRBJ1-1 TRBV18 CASSPTLLTEAFF
TRBJ1-2 TRBV6-5 CASSSQSSGTANGYTF
TRBJ2-3 TRBV24-1 CATSDLTEANTDTQYF
TRBJ1-4 TRBV5-6 CASSLHGPDRVGSEKLFF
TRBJ1-5 TRBV15 CATSGRGYSNQPQHF
TRBJ2-2 TRBV6-5 CASRATTGTGELFF
TRBJ1-2 TRBV2 CASTDSNYGYTF
TRBJ2-3 TRBV2 CASSSGTVPDTQYF